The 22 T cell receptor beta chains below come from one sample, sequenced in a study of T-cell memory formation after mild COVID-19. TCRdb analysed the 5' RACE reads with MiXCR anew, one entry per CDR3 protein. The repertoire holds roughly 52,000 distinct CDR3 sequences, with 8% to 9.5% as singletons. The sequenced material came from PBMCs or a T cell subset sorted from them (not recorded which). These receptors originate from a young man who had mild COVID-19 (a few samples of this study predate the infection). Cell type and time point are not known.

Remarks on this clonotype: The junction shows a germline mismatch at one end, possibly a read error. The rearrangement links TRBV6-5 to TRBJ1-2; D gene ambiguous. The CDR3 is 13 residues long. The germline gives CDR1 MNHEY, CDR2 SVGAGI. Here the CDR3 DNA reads TGTGCCAGCAGTTATAGGACCCTCGGCGGATGGCACTTC. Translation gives CASSYRTLGGWHF.

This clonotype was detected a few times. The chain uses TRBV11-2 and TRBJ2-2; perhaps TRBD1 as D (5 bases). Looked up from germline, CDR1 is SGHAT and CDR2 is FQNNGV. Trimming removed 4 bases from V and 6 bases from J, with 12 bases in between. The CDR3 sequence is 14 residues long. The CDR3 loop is CASSWGFGPGELFF. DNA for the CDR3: TGTGCCAGCAGCTGGGGCTTCGGCCCCGGGGAGCTGTTTTTT. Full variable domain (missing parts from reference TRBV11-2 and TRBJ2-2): EAGVAQSPRYKIIEKRQSVAFWCNPISGHATLYWYQQILGQGPKLLIQFQNNGVVDDSQLPKDRFSAERLKGVDSTLKIQPAKLEDSAVYLCASSWGFGPGELFFGEGSRLTVL.

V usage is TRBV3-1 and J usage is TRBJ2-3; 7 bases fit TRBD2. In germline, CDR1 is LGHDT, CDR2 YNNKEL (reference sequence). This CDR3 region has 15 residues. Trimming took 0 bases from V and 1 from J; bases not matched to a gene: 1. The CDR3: CASSQEGLRTDTQYF. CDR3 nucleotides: TGTGCCAGCAGCCAAGAGGGACTACGCACAGATACGCAGTATTTT.

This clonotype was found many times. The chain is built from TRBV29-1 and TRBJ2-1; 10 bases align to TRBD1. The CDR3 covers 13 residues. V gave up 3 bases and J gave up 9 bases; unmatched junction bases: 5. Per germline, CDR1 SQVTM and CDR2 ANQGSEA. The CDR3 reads CSVEGDRGREQFF. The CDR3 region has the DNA TGCAGCGTTGAGGGTGACAGGGGGCGTGAGCAGTTCTTC.

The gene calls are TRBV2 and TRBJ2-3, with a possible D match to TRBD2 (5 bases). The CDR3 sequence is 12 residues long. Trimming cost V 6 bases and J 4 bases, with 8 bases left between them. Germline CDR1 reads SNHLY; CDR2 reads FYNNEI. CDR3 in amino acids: CASSGVSDTQYF. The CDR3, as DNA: TGTGCCAGCAGCGGGGTCTCAGATACGCAGTATTTT.

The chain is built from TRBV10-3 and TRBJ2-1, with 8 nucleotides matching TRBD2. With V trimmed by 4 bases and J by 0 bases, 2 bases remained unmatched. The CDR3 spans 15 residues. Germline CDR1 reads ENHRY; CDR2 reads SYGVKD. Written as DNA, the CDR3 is TGTGCCATCAGTGCTGGGACTAGCTCCTACAATGAGCAGTTCTTC. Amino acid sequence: CAISAGTSSYNEQFF.

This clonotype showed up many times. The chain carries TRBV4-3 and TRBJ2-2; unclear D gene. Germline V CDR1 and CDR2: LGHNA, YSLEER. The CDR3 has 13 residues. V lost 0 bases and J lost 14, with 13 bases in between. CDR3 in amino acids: CASSQDFASSLFF. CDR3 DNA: TGCGCCAGCAGCCAAGATTTTGCGAGTTCCCTGTTTTTT.

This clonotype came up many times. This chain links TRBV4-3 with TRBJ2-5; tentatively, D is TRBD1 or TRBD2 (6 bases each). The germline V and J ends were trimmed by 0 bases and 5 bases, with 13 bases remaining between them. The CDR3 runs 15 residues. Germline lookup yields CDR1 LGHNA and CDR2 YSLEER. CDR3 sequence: CASSQDPTGRETQYF. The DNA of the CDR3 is TGCGCCAGCAGCCAAGATCCTACAGGGAGGGAGACCCAGTACTTC.

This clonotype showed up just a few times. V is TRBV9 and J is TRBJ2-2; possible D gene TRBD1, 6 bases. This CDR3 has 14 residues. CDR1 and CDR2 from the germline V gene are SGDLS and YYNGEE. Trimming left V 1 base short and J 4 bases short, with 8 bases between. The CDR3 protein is CASSVQGSTGELFF. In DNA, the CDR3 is TGTGCCAGCAGCGTACAGGGGAGCACCGGGGAGCTGTTTTTT.

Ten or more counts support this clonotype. The CDR3 reads CASSTDREGEQYF. The CDR3 nucleotides are TGTGCCAGCAGCACGGACAGGGAAGGCGAGCAGTACTTC. This sequence joins TRBV11-2 and TRBJ2-7, with 8 bases lining up with TRBD1. The CDR3 runs 13 residues. The V segment lost 5 bases and the J segment 6 bases; nucleotides outside the gene matches: 6. The germline CDR1 and CDR2 sequences are SGHAT and FQNNGV.

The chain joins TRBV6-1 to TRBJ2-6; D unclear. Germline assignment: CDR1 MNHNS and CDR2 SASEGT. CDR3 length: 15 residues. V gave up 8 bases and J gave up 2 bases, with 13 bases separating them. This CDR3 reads CASHFTGAGANVLTF. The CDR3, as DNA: TGTGCCAGCCATTTTACGGGCGCTGGGGCCAACGTCCTGACTTTC.

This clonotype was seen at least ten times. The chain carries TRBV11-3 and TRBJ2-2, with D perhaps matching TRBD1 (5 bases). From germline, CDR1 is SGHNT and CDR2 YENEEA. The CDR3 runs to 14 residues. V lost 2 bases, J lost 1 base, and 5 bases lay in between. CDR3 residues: CASSLQGNTGELFF. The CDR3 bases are TGTGCCAGCAGCTTACAGGGGAACACCGGGGAGCTGTTTTTT. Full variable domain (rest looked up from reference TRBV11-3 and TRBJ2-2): EAGVVQSPRYKIIEKKQPVAFWCNPISGHNTLYWYLQNLGQGPELLIRYENEEAVDDSQLPKDRFSAERLKGVDSTLKIQPAELGDSAVYLCASSLQGNTGELFFGEGSRLTVL.

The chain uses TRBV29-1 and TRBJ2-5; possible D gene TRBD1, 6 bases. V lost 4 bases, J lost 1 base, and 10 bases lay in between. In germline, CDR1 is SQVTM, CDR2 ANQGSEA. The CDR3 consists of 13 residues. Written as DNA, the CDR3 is TGCAGCGTTGTGGACAGCCTCCAAGAGACCCAGTACTTC. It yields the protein CSVVDSLQETQYF.

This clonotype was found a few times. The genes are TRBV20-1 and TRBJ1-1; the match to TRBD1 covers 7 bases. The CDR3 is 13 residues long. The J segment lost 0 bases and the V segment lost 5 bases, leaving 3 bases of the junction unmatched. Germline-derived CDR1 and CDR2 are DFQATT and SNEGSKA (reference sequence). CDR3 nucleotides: TGCAGTGCTCCGGGACAGATGAACACTGAAGCTTTCTTT. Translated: CSAPGQMNTEAFF.

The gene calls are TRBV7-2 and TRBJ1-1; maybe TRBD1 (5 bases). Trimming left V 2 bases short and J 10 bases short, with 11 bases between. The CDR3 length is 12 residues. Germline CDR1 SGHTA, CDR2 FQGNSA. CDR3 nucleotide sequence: TGTGCCAGCAGCTTACAGTCAGGGACAGCTTTCTTT. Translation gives CASSLQSGTAFF.

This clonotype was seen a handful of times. In nucleotides, the CDR3 is TGTGCCAGCACCCCTTGGACTAATGAAAAACTGTTTTTT. The encoded protein is CASTPWTNEKLFF. V and J are TRBV6-6 and TRBJ1-4; no firm D call. Trimming pared 7 bases from V and 2 bases from J, leaving 8 bases between. The CDR3 extends over 13 amino acids. Per the germline V gene, CDR1 is MNHNY and CDR2 is SVGAGI (reference sequence).

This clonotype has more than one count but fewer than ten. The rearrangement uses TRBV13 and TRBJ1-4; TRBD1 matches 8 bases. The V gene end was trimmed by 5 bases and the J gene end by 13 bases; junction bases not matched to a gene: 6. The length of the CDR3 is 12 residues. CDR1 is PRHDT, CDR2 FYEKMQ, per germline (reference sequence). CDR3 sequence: CASSPQGGPLFF. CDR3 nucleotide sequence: TGTGCCAGCAGCCCACAGGGGGGACCACTGTTTTTT.

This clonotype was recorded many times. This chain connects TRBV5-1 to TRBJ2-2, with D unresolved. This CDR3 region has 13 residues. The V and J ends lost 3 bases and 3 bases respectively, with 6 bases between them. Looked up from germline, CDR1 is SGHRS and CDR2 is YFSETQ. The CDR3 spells CASSSIDTGELFF. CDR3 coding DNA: TGCGCCAGCAGCTCGATAGACACCGGGGAGCTGTTTTTT.

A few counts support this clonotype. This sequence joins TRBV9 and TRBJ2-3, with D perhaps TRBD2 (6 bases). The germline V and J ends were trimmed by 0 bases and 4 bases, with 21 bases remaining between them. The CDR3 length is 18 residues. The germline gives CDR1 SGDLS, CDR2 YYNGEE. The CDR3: CASSVEGLRRGSADTQYF. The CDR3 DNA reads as TGTGCCAGCAGCGTAGAAGGGTTGAGGAGGGGATCGGCAGATACGCAGTATTTT.

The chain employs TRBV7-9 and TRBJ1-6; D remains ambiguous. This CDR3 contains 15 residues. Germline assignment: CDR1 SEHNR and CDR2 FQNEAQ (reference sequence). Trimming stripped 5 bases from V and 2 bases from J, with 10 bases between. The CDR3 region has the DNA TGTGCCAGCAGCCCCGAGGCCGCCTATAATTCACCCCTCCACTTT. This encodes CASSPEAAYNSPLHF.

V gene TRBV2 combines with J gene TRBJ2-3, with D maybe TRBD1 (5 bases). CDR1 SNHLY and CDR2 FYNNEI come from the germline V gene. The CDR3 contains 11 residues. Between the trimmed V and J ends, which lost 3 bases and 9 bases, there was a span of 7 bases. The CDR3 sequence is CASSDKGTQYF. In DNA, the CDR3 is TGTGCCAGCAGTGATAAGGGGACGCAGTATTTT.

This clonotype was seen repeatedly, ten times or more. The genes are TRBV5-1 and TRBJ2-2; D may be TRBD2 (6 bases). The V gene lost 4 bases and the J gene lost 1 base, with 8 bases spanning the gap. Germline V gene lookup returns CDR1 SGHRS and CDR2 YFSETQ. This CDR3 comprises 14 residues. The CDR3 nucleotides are TGCGCCAGCAGCGCGGGAATGAACACCGGGGAGCTGTTTTTT. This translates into CASSAGMNTGELFF.